The entry below describes one TCR beta chain. The antigen is unknown. These data are taken from a study of Ad26.COV2.S vaccination and SARS-CoV-2 variants. Points from the study as a whole: Across vaccine and placebo recipients, the breadth of non-spike TCRs was similar. Spike-specific TCR breadth in vaccine recipients exceeded that seen in placebo recipients. There was reportedly substantial breadth in spike-specific CD8+ and CD4+ T cell responses after vaccination. Measurements of TCR breadth and depth may have given underestimates of the total T cell responses.

The table came from immunoSEQ multiplex PCR; TCRdb's copy has only in-frame clones and leaves some out. The data hold 300,000 to 450,000 clones, with 92% observed a single time. This sequence was found in a human donor who had recovered from COVID-19. Sequenced here: peripheral blood, sampled after recovery from COVID-19.

Written as DNA, the CDR3 is TGTGCCAGCAGCGACGGCGGGACAGGCTCTAATGAAAAACTGTTTTTT. Its protein is CASSDGGTGSNEKLFF. The chain couples TRBV9 to TRBJ1-4; 8 nucleotides align to TRBD1. The CDR3 is 16 residues long. Losses at the gene ends were 3 bases for V and 3 bases for J; bases not matched to a gene: 7. Germline-derived CDR1 and CDR2 are SGDLS and YYNGEE. The variable domain in full, completed from reference TRBV9 and TRBJ1-4, reads DSGVTQTPKHLITATGQRVTLRCSPRSGDLSVYWYQQSLDQGLQFLIQYYNGEERAKGNILERFSAQQFPDLHSELNLSSLELGDSALYFCASSDGGTGSNEKLFFGSGTQLSVL.